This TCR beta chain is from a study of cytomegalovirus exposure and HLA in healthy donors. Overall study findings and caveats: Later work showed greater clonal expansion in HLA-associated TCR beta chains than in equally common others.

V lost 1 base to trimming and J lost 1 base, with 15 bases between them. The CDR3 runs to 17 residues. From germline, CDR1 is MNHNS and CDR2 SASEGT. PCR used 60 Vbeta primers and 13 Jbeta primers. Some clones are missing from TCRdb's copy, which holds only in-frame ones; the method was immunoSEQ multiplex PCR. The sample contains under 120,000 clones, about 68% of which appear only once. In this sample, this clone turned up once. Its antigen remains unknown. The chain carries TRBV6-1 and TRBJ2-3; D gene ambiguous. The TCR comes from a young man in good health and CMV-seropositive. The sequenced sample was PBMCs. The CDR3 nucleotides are TGTGCCAGCAGTGAAGGGCCTCCAATTCTGGGCACAGATACGCAGTATTTT. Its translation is CASSEGPPILGTDTQYF.